These 17 T cell receptor beta chains were all obtained from the same sample, sequenced in a study of vaccination effects on CD4 cells after COVID-19. Pools of viral peptides were used by the ViraFEST assay to expand antigen-specific CD4+ T cells ahead of sequencing. The culture ran for nine to eleven days, and then CD4+ T cells were isolated. Everyone in the study got two shots of either the BNT162b2 or mRNA-1273 vaccine. Profiling relied on immunoSEQ multiplex PCR, and the TCRdb table lists in-frame clones only, not all of them. The table includes tens of thousands of clones, 65% to 75% detected once. No antigen has been assigned to these receptors. The source material was CD4+ T cells from PBMCs cultured with HCoV-OC43 spike peptides, sampled after COVID-19 vaccination. Subset defined: HCoV-OC43 spike overlapping peptide pool stimulation. These receptors were collected from a human donor who received a COVID-19 vaccine.

The gene calls are TRBV5-4 and TRBJ1-2; maybe TRBD1 (5 bases). Trimming shortened V by 4 bases and J by 0 bases, and 7 bases separated the two germline ends. The CDR3 is 13 residues long. CDR1 is SGHNT, CDR2 YYREEE, per germline (reference sequence). DNA for the CDR3: TGTGCCAGCAGCCCGACAGCTAACTATGGCTACACCTTC. Translated, it gives CASSPTANYGYTF.

The CDR3 reads CASSPDRPSNYGYTF. In DNA, the CDR3 is TGTGCCAGCAGCCCCGACAGGCCCTCTAACTATGGCTACACCTTC. The chain employs TRBV6-5 and TRBJ1-2, with D possibly matching TRBD1 (6 bases). The CDR3 loop spans 15 amino acids. The germline CDR1 and CDR2 sequences are MNHEY and SVGAGI. The V gene lost 6 bases and the J gene lost 0 bases, with 14 bases spanning the gap.

V and J are TRBV2 and TRBJ1-2, with D unresolved. Trimming cost V 4 bases and J 4 bases, with 19 bases left between them. This CDR3 has 16 residues. Germline-derived CDR1 and CDR2 are SNHLY and FYNNEI. For the CDR3, the DNA is TGTGCCAGCAGTGTTCACGAAGGACTGACTTTCTATGGCTACACCTTC. Its translation: CASSVHEGLTFYGYTF.

The J gene is TRBJ2-2, the V gene TRBV25-1, with D possibly matching TRBD1 (5 bases). V was clipped by 8 bases and J by 3 bases, with 16 bases between them. CDR1 MGHDK and CDR2 SYGVNS come from the germline V gene. The CDR3 consists of 15 residues. The CDR3 DNA is TGTGCCAGCGAAGAAGGGGCTGGTGACACCGGGGAGCTGTTTTTT. Translation: CASEEGAGDTGELFF.

The chain combines TRBV6-4 with TRBJ2-7; 7 nucleotides match TRBD2. After removal of 4 bases from V and 7 bases from J, the junction contained 7 bases not matched to a gene. Germline V CDR1 and CDR2: MRHNA, SNTAGT. This CDR3 spans 13 amino acids. CDR3 protein: CASSATGGGEQYF. The DNA of the CDR3 is TGTGCCAGCAGTGCCACGGGGGGTGGGGAGCAGTACTTC.

The chain uses TRBV7-9 and TRBJ2-7; a weak D match, TRBD1 (6 bases). V was cut by 6 bases and J by 0 bases, with 15 bases left in between. The CDR3 sequence is 15 residues long. The germline V gene has CDR1 SEHNR and CDR2 FQNEAQ (reference sequence). The CDR3 loop is CASSGGDRSSYEQYF. The CDR3 region has the DNA TGTGCCAGCAGTGGGGGCGACAGGAGCTCCTACGAGCAGTACTTC.

The chain links TRBV5-4 to TRBJ1-1; D unclear. V was trimmed by 0 bases and J by 5 bases, leaving 17 bases between them. Germline V gene data show CDR1 as SGHNT and CDR2 as YYREEE (reference sequence). The CDR3 sequence is 16 residues long. The CDR3 sequence: CASSLAYMAEGTEAFF. The CDR3 DNA sequence: TGTGCCAGCAGCTTGGCCTATATGGCCGAAGGGACTGAAGCTTTCTTT.

The chain couples TRBV3-1 (or the pseudogene TRBV3-2) to TRBJ2-7; D unclear. Germline V lookup: CDR1 LGHDT, CDR2 YNNKEL (reference sequence). The V end lost 1 base, the J end lost 3 bases, and 10 bases lay between the germline ends. This CDR3 comprises 14 residues. CDR3 protein: CASSQVRTDYEQYF. As DNA, the CDR3 is TGTGCCAGCAGCCAAGTAAGGACGGACTACGAGCAGTACTTC.

Only a few counts were recorded for this clone. For the CDR3, the DNA is TGTGCCAGCAGCTTAGCTGGGACAGGGACCCCTGAAGCTTTCTTT. Translated: CASSLAGTGTPEAFF. This chain links TRBV7-2 with TRBJ1-1, with 9 bases aligning to TRBD1. Germline V gene data show CDR1 as SGHTA and CDR2 as FQGNSA. Trimming removed 0 bases from V and 6 bases from J; junction bases left unmatched: 5. The CDR3 length is 15 residues. Drawing the rest from reference TRBV7-2 and TRBJ1-1, the complete variable domain is GAGVSQSPSNKVTEKGKDVELRCDPISGHTALYWYRQSLGQGLEFLIYFQGNSAPDKSGLPSDRFSAERTGGSVSTLTIQRTQQEDSAVYLCASSLAGTGTPEAFFGQGTRLTVV.

The chain joins TRBV5-4 to TRBJ1-2, with a tentative D call TRBD1 (6 bases). V was trimmed by 4 bases and J by 5 bases, leaving 21 bases between them. Germline-derived CDR1 and CDR2 are SGHNT and YYREEE (reference sequence). The CDR3 runs to 16 residues. CDR3 sequence (DNA): TGTGCCAGCAGCCTCCAAGGGGGACAAGGATTATATGGCTACACCTTC. This encodes CASSLQGGQGLYGYTF.

Only one count was recorded for this clone. The chain joins TRBV6-5 to TRBJ1-1, with D uncertain. V was clipped by 0 bases and J by 0 bases, with 8 bases between them. Germline V gives CDR1 MNHEY, CDR2 SVGAGI. The length of the CDR3 is 15 residues. The CDR3 spells CASSYSPSLNTEAFF. DNA of the CDR3: TGTGCCAGCAGTTACTCTCCCTCATTGAACACTGAAGCTTTCTTT.

In its sample, this clone was seen once. The chain's CDR3 is CASRHRSQGGGTEAFF. The CDR3 nucleotides read TGTGCCAGCAGACACCGTTCCCAGGGTGGGGGCACTGAAGCTTTCTTT. The V and J genes are TRBV7-7 and TRBJ1-1; tentatively, D is TRBD1 (5 bases). V dropped 6 bases and J dropped 4 bases, with 21 bases sitting between them. The CDR3 is 16 residues long. Germline CDR1 reads SSHAT; CDR2 reads FNYEAQ (reference sequence).

The rearrangement links TRBV14 to TRBJ1-3, with D hard to call. Trimming took 4 bases from V and 4 from J, leaving 11 bases between them. Looked up from germline, CDR1 is SGHDN and CDR2 is FVKESK. CDR3 size: 14 residues. CDR3: CASSRDTTGNTIYF. CDR3 coding DNA: TGTGCCAGCAGCCGAGACACAACCGGAAACACCATATATTTT. The full variable domain, with the rest looked up from reference TRBV14 and TRBJ1-3, is EAGVTQFPSHSVIEKGQTVTLRCDPISGHDNLYWYRRVMGKEIKFLLHFVKESKQDESGMPNNRFLAERTGGTYSTLKVQPAELEDSGVYFCASSRDTTGNTIYFGEGSWLTVV.

This chain uses TRBV2 with TRBJ1-2; 12 bases are shared with TRBD1. CDR3 length equals 15 residues. V trimming: 2 bases; J trimming: 4 bases; junction bases outside the gene matches: 2. Germline V gene sequence: CDR1 SNHLY, CDR2 FYNNEI. The CDR3 reads CASSEMGQGAYGYTF. In DNA form, the CDR3 reads TGTGCCAGCAGTGAAATGGGACAGGGGGCCTATGGCTACACCTTC.

The V call is TRBV5-1, the J call TRBJ2-7; TRBD1 matches 9 bases. The CDR3 loop spans 14 amino acids. The ends lost 7 bases at V and 2 bases at J; junction bases unmatched: 7. Germline V gives CDR1 SGHRS, CDR2 YFSETQ. CDR3 DNA sequence: TGCGCCAGCGGACCGGGACAGGGAGCCTACGAGCAGTACTTC. Protein: CASGPGQGAYEQYF. Using reference TRBV5-1 and TRBJ2-7 for the parts outside the CDR3, the full variable domain is KAGVTQTPRYLIKTRGQQVTLSCSPISGHRSVSWYQQTPGQGLQFLFEYFSETQRNKGNFPGRFSGRQFSNSRSEMNVSTLELGDSALYLCASGPGQGAYEQYFGPGTRLTVT.

V is TRBV29-1 and J is TRBJ1-1; TRBD1 is a possible D gene (6 bases). The germline V gene encodes CDR1 SQVTM and CDR2 ANQGSEA. Deletions cut 4 bases from V and 1 base from J, with 25 bases between. The CDR3 is made up of 18 amino acids. The CDR3 coding sequence is TGCAGCGTTGGTGGGGGGCTGTGGGCGAGAATAGGGAACACTGAAGCTTTCTTT. As protein: CSVGGGLWARIGNTEAFF. The variable domain in full, with the rest retrieved from reference TRBV29-1 and TRBJ1-1, is SAVISQKPSRDICQRGTSLTIQCQVDSQVTMMFWYRQQPGQSLTLIATANQGSEATYESGFVIDKFPISRPNLTFSTLTVSNMSPEDSSIYLCSVGGGLWARIGNTEAFFGQGTRLTVV.

The CDR3 loop is CASSISRGYYNEQFF. DNA for the CDR3: TGTGCCAGTAGTATTAGCAGGGGATACTACAATGAGCAGTTCTTC. V usage is TRBV19 and J usage is TRBJ2-1, with D tentatively TRBD1 (6 bases). Trimming cost V 3 bases and J 3 bases, with 12 bases left between them. Looked up from germline, CDR1 is LNHDA and CDR2 is SQIVND (reference sequence). This CDR3 has 15 residues.